Listed below are T cell receptor beta chains from one sample, sequenced in a study of beta chain features in type 1 diabetes. The assay was immunoSEQ multiplex PCR, and TCRdb's table has in-frame clones only and misses some. The sample holds about 700,000 clones, 13% seen once. Specimen: naive CD4+ T cells from blood. All receptors come from a man aged 18 to 30 with type 1 diabetes. CDR3s include the opening cysteine and the closing phenylalanine or tryptophan. A D gene is named only where the DNA matches it firmly. Clone size appears in some rows only: once, few, many, or a class for an expanded clone.

j_call,clone_size,v_call,d_call,cdr3_aa,cdr3_nt
TRBJ1-2,NA,TRBV19,NA,CASSIGTAGGYTF,TGTGCCAGTAGTATAGGGACAGCGGGTGGCTACACCTTC
TRBJ2-1,few,TRBV10-3,TRBD2,CAIRGTIDNEQFF,TGTGCCATCCGGGGGACTATCGACAATGAGCAGTTCTTC
TRBJ1-4,few,TRBV9,NA,CASSVGINEKLFF,TGTGCCAGCAGCGTCGGGATCAATGAAAAACTGTTTTTT
TRBJ2-3,few,TRBV20-1,NA,CSARRSDTQYF,TGCAGTGCTAGACGCTCCGATACGCAGTATTTT
TRBJ2-1,few,TRBV4-2,TRBD2,CASSLTGTSDDNEQFF,TGTGCCAGCAGCCTGACCGGGACTAGCGACGACAATGAGCAGTTCTTC
TRBJ1-1,NA,TRBV18,NA,CASFPPGGTEAFF,TGTGCCAGCTTCCCACCGGGCGGCACTGAAGCTTTCTTT
TRBJ1-2,NA,TRBV29-1,NA,CSGGDLWGYTF,TGCAGCGGAGGGGACCTGTGGGGCTACACCTTC
TRBJ2-5,few,TRBV15,NA,CATSRGGAQETQYF,TGTGCCACCAGCAGAGGTGGAGCTCAAGAGACCCAGTACTTC
TRBJ1-2,NA,TRBV10-3,TRBD1,CAISGTGGPGNYGYTF,TGTGCCATCAGTGGGACAGGGGGACCTGGGAACTATGGCTACACCTTC
TRBJ2-7,NA,TRBV30,TRBD1,CAWRPRWGQGPYEQYF,TGTGCCTGGAGGCCCCGGTGGGGACAGGGACCCTACGAGCAGTACTTC
TRBJ2-4,NA,TRBV27,TRBD2,CASSPTGGKNIQYF,TGTGCCAGCAGCCCTACGGGGGGCAAAAACATTCAGTACTTC
TRBJ2-2,few,TRBV30,TRBD2,CAWSRGLAGGTTGELFF,TGTGCCTGGAGTAGAGGACTAGCGGGGGGCACCACCGGGGAGCTGTTTTTT
TRBJ2-1,NA,TRBV5-4,NA,CASSVDSSYNEQFF,TGTGCCAGCAGCGTGGACAGCTCCTACAATGAGCAGTTCTTC
TRBJ1-2,NA,TRBV5-6,NA,CASSFPPGTGGYTF,TGTGCCAGCAGCTTCCCACCAGGGACGGGAGGCTACACCTTC
TRBJ2-7,NA,TRBV7-2,NA,CASSLKGRHEQYF,TGTGCCAGCAGCTTAAAGGGTAGGCACGAGCAGTACTTC
TRBJ2-5,few,TRBV5-6,NA,CASSWTKETQYF,TGTGCCAGCAGCTGGACGAAAGAGACCCAGTACTTC
TRBJ2-3,NA,TRBV30,NA,CAWSRGRTDTQYF,TGTGCCTGGAGTAGGGGTAGAACAGATACGCAGTATTTT
TRBJ2-7,few,TRBV30,NA,CAWRGGTPYEQYF,TGTGCCTGGAGGGGGGGGACACCTTACGAGCAGTACTTC
TRBJ2-2,NA,TRBV2,NA,CASSKGSQNTGELFF,TGTGCCAGCAGTAAGGGGTCTCAGAACACCGGGGAGCTGTTTTTT
TRBJ2-1,NA,TRBV14,TRBD2,CASSETSGGLNEQFF,TGTGCCAGCAGCGAGACTAGCGGGGGGTTAAATGAGCAGTTCTTC
TRBJ2-5,NA,TRBV28,NA,CASSLGRQETQYF,TGTGCCAGCAGTTTGGGCCGTCAAGAGACCCAGTACTTC
TRBJ2-1,NA,TRBV5-1,NA,CASSLYDGTNEQFF,TGCGCCAGCAGCTTGTATGACGGAACCAATGAGCAGTTCTTC
TRBJ1-1,NA,TRBV10-3,NA,CAISESHGGTEAFF,TGTGCCATCAGTGAGTCTCACGGAGGCACTGAAGCTTTCTTT
TRBJ1-1,NA,TRBV20-1,NA,CSARRLEAFF,TGCAGTGCTAGAAGGCTGGAAGCTTTCTTT
TRBJ2-3,few,TRBV2,TRBD2,CASSGAGLPDTQYF,TGTGCCAGCAGTGGAGCGGGGCTTCCAGATACGCAGTATTTT
TRBJ2-2,few,TRBV5-4,NA,CASSLDRGSGELFF,TGTGCCAGCAGCTTGGATAGGGGATCCGGGGAGCTGTTTTTT
TRBJ2-3,few,TRBV29-1,NA,CSVGDTQYF,TGCAGCGTCGGAGATACGCAGTATTTT
TRBJ2-1,NA,TRBV10-1,TRBD1,CASSDRDRGQDEQFF,TGCGCCAGCAGTGACCGGGACAGGGGGCAGGATGAGCAGTTCTTC
TRBJ2-2,NA,TRBV5-1,TRBD1,CASSKPGQGNTGELFF,TGCGCCAGCAGCAAACCGGGACAGGGGAACACCGGGGAGCTGTTTTTT
TRBJ2-2,NA,TRBV30,NA,CAWRLLANTGELFF,TGTGCCTGGAGGTTACTTGCGAACACCGGGGAGCTGTTTTTT
TRBJ2-1,few,TRBV5-1,NA,CASSPRGHYNEQFF,TGCGCCAGCAGCCCCCGTGGGCACTACAATGAGCAGTTCTTC
TRBJ1-5,NA,TRBV7-9,TRBD1,CASSPGQGNVQPQHF,TGTGCCAGCAGCCCGGGACAGGGAAATGTTCAGCCCCAGCATTTT
TRBJ2-1,few,TRBV5-4,TRBD2,CASSRTSSISYNEQFF,TGTGCCAGCAGCAGGACTAGCTCCATCTCCTACAATGAGCAGTTCTTC
TRBJ2-1,NA,TRBV20-1,NA,CSASSPDEQFF,TGCAGTGCTAGTAGTCCTGATGAGCAGTTCTTC
TRBJ2-2,NA,TRBV6-5,NA,CASSYGDWNTGELFF,TGTGCCAGCAGTTACGGGGACTGGAACACCGGGGAGCTGTTTTTT
TRBJ1-1,few,TRBV5-4,NA,CASSFSLGPNTEAFF,TGTGCCAGCAGCTTTTCTCTCGGACCGAACACTGAAGCTTTCTTT
TRBJ1-1,NA,TRBV13,NA,CASSLGGPAHTEAFF,TGTGCCAGCAGCTTAGGCGGTCCAGCGCACACTGAAGCTTTCTTT
TRBJ1-1,few,TRBV30,NA,CAWSNHLNTEAFF,TGTGCCTGGAGCAACCATCTGAACACTGAAGCTTTCTTT
TRBJ2-6,few,TRBV29-1,TRBD1,CSVGTGAGANVLTF,TGCAGCGTCGGGACAGGGGCCGGGGCCAACGTCCTGACTTTC
TRBJ2-5,few,TRBV18,NA,CASSSETQYF,TGTGCCAGCTCCTCGGAGACCCAGTACTTC
TRBJ1-2,NA,TRBV7-9,NA,CASSFAGTPNYGYTF,TGTGCCAGCAGCTTCGCGGGCACCCCTAACTATGGCTACACCTTC
TRBJ2-3,NA,TRBV28,TRBD1,CASSLWDRASDTQYF,TGTGCCAGCAGTTTATGGGACAGGGCATCCGATACGCAGTATTTT
TRBJ1-2,NA,TRBV30,NA,CAWSVTKRSPDYGYTF,TGTGCCTGGAGTGTGACGAAAAGGTCCCCTGACTATGGCTACACCTTC
TRBJ1-1,NA,TRBV19,NA,CASRIGTANTEAFF,TGTGCCAGTAGAATTGGGACGGCGAACACTGAAGCTTTCTTT
TRBJ1-5,few,TRBV2,NA,CASSDNTGNQPQHF,TGTGCCAGCAGTGACAACACGGGCAATCAGCCCCAGCATTTT
TRBJ2-7,few,TRBV27,NA,CASSLRYRNYEQYF,TGTGCCAGCAGTCTAAGGTATCGGAACTACGAGCAGTACTTC
TRBJ2-7,few,TRBV30,NA,CAWSPTGREQYF,TGTGCCTGGAGCCCGACAGGGAGGGAGCAGTACTTC
TRBJ2-2,NA,TRBV2,NA,CASSESGTANTGELFF,TGTGCCAGCAGTGAATCGGGCACCGCGAACACCGGGGAGCTGTTTTTT
TRBJ2-3,NA,TRBV5-4,TRBD2,CASSRGGNSGGPNTQYF,TGTGCCAGCAGCCGAGGGGGTAATAGCGGGGGTCCTAATACGCAGTATTTT
TRBJ2-3,few,TRBV2,TRBD2,CASSLGLAGTDTQYF,TGTGCCAGCAGTCTGGGACTAGCGGGCACAGATACGCAGTATTTT
TRBJ1-1,NA,TRBV28,TRBD1,CASSSTGAGGWTEAFF,TGTGCCAGCAGTTCGACAGGGGCCGGAGGATGGACTGAAGCTTTCTTT
TRBJ1-2,few,TRBV7-8,NA,CASSLEQGSYGYTF,TGTGCCAGCAGCTTAGAGCAGGGGAGCTATGGCTACACCTTC
TRBJ2-7,NA,TRBV14,NA,CASSLGQYPGYEQYF,TGTGCCAGCAGCCTAGGTCAGTACCCAGGCTACGAGCAGTACTTC